This T cell receptor beta chain is drawn from a study of blood T cells in healthy people across ages. General study results and limits: Comparison with aged donors showed that long-lived donors had more naive CD4+ cells and higher diversity. With age, beta diversity per million T cells declined roughly linearly, significantly by approximately 40.

Through a sample-barcoded 5' primer and a J-beta primer mix, a second PCR was run for roughly 6 to 11 cycles. TCRdb passed the 5' RACE reads through MiXCR, listing each CDR3 protein once. In the table there are more than 600,000 distinct CDR3 sequences, roughly 25% of which are singletons. It was around 9 milliliters of peripheral blood that were drawn from each donor. This clonotype was counted a few times. Its antigen is unknown. These data also featured in a second study, about T cells of mothers and their children.

The source of this sequence is a boy younger than 18 in good health. Sequencing input: blood.

CDR3 nucleotides: TGTGCCAGCAGTTACTTGGCCCCCCAAGAGACCCAGTACTTC. It is translated as CASSYLAPQETQYF. The V call is TRBV6-2 or TRBV6-3, the J call TRBJ2-5; D call uncertain. In germline, CDR1 is MNHEY, CDR2 SVGEGT. The ends were cut back, 1 base at V and 1 base at J, with 7 bases in the middle. The CDR3 totals 14 residues.